These 7 T cell receptor beta chains were all obtained from the same sample, sequenced in a study of blood T cell repertoires in COVID-19. Libraries were prepared by immunoSEQ multiplex PCR; TCRdb keeps only in-frame clonotypes and omits some of them. There are about 330,000 clones in the sample; over 70% occur only once, and around 4.6% lies in the top ten. Material for sequencing was PBMCs or T cells enriched from blood (not recorded which). The receptors were sampled from a man aged 30 to 39 who had recovered from COVID-19.

The rearrangement links TRBV4-1 to TRBJ2-1; weak D call: TRBD1 (6 bases). V lost 0 bases, J lost 8 bases, and 20 bases lay in between. This CDR3 is 17 amino acids long. Germline loops: CDR1 MGHRA, CDR2 YSYEKL. The CDR3 sequence: CASSQEGTARGGDEQFF. CDR3 in DNA: TGCGCCAGCAGCCAAGAGGGCACGGCGAGAGGGGGAGATGAGCAGTTCTTC.

This rearrangement joins TRBV6-1 to TRBJ1-1; a possible D gene is TRBD1 (5 bases). This CDR3 comprises 13 residues. V lost 7 bases to trimming and J lost 7 bases, with 16 bases between them. The germline gives CDR1 MNHNS, CDR2 SASEGT. The CDR3 loop is CASTIQGALEAFF. The CDR3 nucleotides read TGTGCCAGCACCATACAAGGGGCTCTTGAAGCTTTCTTT.

The chain is built from TRBV6-2 or TRBV6-3 and TRBJ2-5; 9 bases map to TRBD1. J was trimmed by 2 bases and V by 6 bases; bases with no gene match: 10. In germline, CDR1 is MNHEY, CDR2 SVGEGT. This CDR3 has 16 residues. The CDR3 DNA follows: TGTGCCAGCAGCCCTCCGGGACAGGGTCTTCAAGAGACCCAGTACTTC. It yields the protein CASSPPGQGLQETQYF.

The chain carries TRBV7-6 and TRBJ2-5, with 9 positions matching TRBD1. The V gene end was trimmed by 5 bases and the J gene end by 2 bases; junction bases not matched to a gene: 3. Germline lookup yields CDR1 SGHVS and CDR2 FNYEAQ. This CDR3 region has 14 residues. DNA for the CDR3: TGTGCCAGCAGCCGGGACAGGGCTCAAGAGACCCAGTACTTC. Protein product: CASSRDRAQETQYF. The full variable domain, completed using reference TRBV7-6 and TRBJ2-5, is GAGVSQSPRYKVTKRGQDVALRCDPISGHVSLYWYRQALGQGPEFLTYFNYEAQQDKSGLPNDRFSAERPEGSISTLTIQRTEQRDSAMYRCASSRDRAQETQYFGPGTRLLVL.

The chain uses TRBV7-9 and TRBJ1-5, with 8 positions matching TRBD1. Germline loops: CDR1 SEHNR, CDR2 FQNEAQ (reference sequence). The CDR3 length is 15 residues. Germline trimming cut 5 bases from V and 5 bases from J; bases unmatched to any gene: 8. CDR3 sequence: CASSPQTGGDQPQHF. DNA of the CDR3: TGTGCCAGCAGCCCTCAAACAGGGGGAGATCAGCCCCAGCATTTT. The full variable domain, rest sourced from reference TRBV7-9 and TRBJ1-5, is DTGVSQNPRHKITKRGQNVTFRCDPISEHNRLYWYRQTLGQGPEFLTYFQNEAQLEKSRLLSDRFSAERPKGSFSTLEIQRTEQGDSAMYLCASSPQTGGDQPQHFGDGTRLSIL.

V gene TRBV2 combines with J gene TRBJ2-1, with 10 bases lining up with TRBD2. Trimming at V came to 7 bases and at J to 0 bases, leaving 6 bases not matched to a gene. There are 16 residues in the CDR3. CDR1 SNHLY and CDR2 FYNNEI come from the germline V gene. The CDR3 sequence: CASIGTSEYSYNEQFF. The CDR3, as DNA: TGTGCCAGCATCGGGACTAGCGAATACTCCTACAATGAGCAGTTCTTC. Looking up the rest from reference TRBV2 and TRBJ2-1 gives the full variable domain: EPEVTQTPSHQVTQMGQEVILRCVPISNHLYFYWYRQILGQKVEFLVSFYNNEISEKSEIFDDQFSVERPDGSNFTLKIRSTKLEDSAMYFCASIGTSEYSYNEQFFGPGTRLTVL.

The gene calls are TRBV6-1 and TRBJ2-7, with 7 bases matching TRBD1. The V segment lost 3 bases and the J segment 1 base; nucleotides outside the gene matches: 6. Germline loops: CDR1 MNHNS, CDR2 SASEGT. The CDR3 consists of 15 residues. CDR3 sequence reads: CASSEGQSISYEQYF. CDR3 DNA: TGTGCCAGCAGTGAGGGACAGAGTATATCCTACGAGCAGTACTTC.